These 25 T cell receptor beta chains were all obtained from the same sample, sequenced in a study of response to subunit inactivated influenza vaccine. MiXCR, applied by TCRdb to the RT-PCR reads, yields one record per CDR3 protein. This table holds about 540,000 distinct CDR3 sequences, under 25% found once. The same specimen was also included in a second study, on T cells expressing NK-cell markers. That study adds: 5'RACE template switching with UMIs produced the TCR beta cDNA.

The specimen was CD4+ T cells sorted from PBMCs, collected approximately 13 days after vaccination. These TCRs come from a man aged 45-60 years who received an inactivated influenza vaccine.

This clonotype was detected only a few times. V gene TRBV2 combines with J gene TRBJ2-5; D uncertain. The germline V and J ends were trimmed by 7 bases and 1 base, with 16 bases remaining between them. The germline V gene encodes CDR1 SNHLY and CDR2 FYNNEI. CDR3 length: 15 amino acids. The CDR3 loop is CASTTTGRGQETQYF. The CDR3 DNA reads TGTGCCAGCACAACTACGGGCCGAGGCCAAGAGACCCAGTACTTC.

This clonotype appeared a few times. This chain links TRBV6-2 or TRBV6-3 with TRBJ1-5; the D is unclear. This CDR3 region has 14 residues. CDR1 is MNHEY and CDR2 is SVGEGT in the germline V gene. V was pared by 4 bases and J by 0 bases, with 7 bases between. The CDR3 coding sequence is TGTGCCAGCAGTTTTTGGGATAGCAATCAGCCCCAGCATTTT. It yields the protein CASSFWDSNQPQHF.

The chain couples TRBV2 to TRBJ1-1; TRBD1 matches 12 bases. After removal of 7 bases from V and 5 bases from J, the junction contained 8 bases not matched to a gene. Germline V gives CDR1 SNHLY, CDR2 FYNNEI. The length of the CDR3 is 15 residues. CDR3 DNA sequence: TGTGCCAGCACGGGACAGGGGGCGCCGGGAACTGAAGCTTTCTTT. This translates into CASTGQGAPGTEAFF.

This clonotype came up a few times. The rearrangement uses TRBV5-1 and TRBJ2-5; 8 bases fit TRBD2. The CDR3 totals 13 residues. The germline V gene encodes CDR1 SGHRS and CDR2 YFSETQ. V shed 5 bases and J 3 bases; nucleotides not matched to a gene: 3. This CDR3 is CASRRTSKETQYF. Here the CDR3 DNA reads TGCGCCAGCAGGAGGACTAGCAAAGAGACCCAGTACTTC.

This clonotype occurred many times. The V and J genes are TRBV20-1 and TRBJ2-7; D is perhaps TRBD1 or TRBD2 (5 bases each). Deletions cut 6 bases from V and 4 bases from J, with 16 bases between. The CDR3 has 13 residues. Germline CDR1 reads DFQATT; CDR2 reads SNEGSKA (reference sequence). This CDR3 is CSANSGTNYEQYF. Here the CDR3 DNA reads TGCAGTGCCAATTCCGGGACGAATTACGAGCAGTACTTC.

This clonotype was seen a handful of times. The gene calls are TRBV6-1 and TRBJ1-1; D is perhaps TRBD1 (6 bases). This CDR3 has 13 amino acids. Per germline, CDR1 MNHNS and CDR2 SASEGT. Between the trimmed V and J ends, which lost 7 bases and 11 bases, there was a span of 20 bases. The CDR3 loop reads CASTLGAHLRAFF. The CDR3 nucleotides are TGTGCCAGCACTCTGGGGGCGCACCTCAGGGCTTTCTTT.

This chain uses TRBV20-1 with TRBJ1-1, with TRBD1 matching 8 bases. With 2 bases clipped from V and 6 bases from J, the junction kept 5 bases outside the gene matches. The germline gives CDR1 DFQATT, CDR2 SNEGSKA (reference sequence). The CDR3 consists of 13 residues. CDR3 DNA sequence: TGCAGTGCTAGATGGACAGGGTCCCCTGAAGCTTTCTTT. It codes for CSARWTGSPEAFF.

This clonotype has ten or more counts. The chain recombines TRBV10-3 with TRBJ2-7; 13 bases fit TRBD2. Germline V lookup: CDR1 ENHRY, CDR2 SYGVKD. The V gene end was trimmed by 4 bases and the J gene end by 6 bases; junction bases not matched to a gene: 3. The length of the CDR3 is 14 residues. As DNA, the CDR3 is TGTGCCATCAGTGGGACTAGCGGGAGTCGCGAGCAGTACTTC. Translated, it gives CAISGTSGSREQYF.

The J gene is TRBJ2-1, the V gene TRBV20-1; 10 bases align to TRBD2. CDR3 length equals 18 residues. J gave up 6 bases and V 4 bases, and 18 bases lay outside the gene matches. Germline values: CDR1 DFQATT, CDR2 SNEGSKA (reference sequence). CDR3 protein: CSATDHEREGRRINEQFF. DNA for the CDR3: TGCAGTGCTACCGACCATGAGCGGGAGGGGCGACGGATCAATGAGCAGTTCTTC.

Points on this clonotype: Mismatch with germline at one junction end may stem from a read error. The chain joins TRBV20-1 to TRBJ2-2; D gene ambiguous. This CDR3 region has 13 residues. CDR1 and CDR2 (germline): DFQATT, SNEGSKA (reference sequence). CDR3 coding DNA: TGCAGTGCTAAACACGCGAACATCGGGGAGCTGTTTTTT. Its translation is CSAKHANIGELFF.

CDR3 protein: CASSFGPTSGANVLTF. Here the CDR3 DNA reads TGCGCCAGCAGCTTTGGACCGACCTCTGGGGCCAACGTCCTGACTTTC. The genes are TRBV5-1 and TRBJ2-6; D unresolved. V lost 2 bases and J 0 bases, leaving 9 bases between the germline ends. CDR3 size: 16 residues. Germline-derived CDR1 and CDR2 are SGHRS and YFSETQ. Based on the CDR3 plus reference TRBV5-1 and TRBJ2-6, the full variable domain is KAGVTQTPRYLIKTRGQQVTLSCSPISGHRSVSWYQQTPGQGLQFLFEYFSETQRNKGNFPGRFSGRQFSNSRSEMNVSTLELGDSALYLCASSFGPTSGANVLTFGAGSRLTVL.

Here the CDR3 reads CASSAAWGGPHEQYF. CDR3 sequence (DNA): TGTGCCAGCAGCGCGGCGTGGGGGGGTCCCCACGAGCAGTACTTC. The rearrangement uses TRBV3-1 and TRBJ2-7; 7 bases are shared with TRBD2. Germline CDR1 and CDR2: LGHDT and YNNKEL (reference sequence). This CDR3 is built from 15 residues. The junction had 12 bases not matched to a gene; V was cut back by 5 bases and J by 5 bases.

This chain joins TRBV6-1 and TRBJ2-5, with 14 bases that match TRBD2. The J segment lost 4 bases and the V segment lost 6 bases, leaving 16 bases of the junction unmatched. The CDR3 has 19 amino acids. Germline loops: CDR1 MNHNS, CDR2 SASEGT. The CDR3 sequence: CASSSTATSGRAVGETQYF. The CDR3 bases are TGTGCCAGCAGCTCAACCGCGACTAGCGGGAGGGCCGTGGGAGAGACCCAGTACTTC.

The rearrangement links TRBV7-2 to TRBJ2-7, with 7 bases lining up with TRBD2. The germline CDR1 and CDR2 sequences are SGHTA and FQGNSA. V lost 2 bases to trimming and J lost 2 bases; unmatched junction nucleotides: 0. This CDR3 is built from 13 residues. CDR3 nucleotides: TGTGCCAGCAGCTTACTAGCGGCCTACGAGCAGTACTTC. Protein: CASSLLAAYEQYF.

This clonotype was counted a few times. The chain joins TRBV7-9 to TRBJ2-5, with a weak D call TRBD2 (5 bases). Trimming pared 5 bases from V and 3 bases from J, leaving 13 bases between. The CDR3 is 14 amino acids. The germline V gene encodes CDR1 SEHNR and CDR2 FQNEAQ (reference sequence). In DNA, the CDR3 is TGTGCCAGCAGCAGGGTCGAGGGCAAAGAGACCCAGTACTTC. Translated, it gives CASSRVEGKETQYF.

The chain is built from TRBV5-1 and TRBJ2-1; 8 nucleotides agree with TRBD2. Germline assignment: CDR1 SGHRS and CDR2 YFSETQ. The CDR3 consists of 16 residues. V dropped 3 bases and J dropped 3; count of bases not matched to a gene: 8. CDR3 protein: CASSSRSGRGYNEQFF. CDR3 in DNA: TGCGCCAGCAGCTCGAGGAGCGGGAGAGGCTACAATGAGCAGTTCTTC.

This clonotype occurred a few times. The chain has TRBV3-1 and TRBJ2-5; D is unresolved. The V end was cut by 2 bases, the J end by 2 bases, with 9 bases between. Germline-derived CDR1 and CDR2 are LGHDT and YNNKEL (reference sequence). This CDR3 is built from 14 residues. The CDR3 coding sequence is TGTGCCAGCAGCCAACATGAGGTTCAAGAGACCCAGTACTTC. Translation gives CASSQHEVQETQYF.

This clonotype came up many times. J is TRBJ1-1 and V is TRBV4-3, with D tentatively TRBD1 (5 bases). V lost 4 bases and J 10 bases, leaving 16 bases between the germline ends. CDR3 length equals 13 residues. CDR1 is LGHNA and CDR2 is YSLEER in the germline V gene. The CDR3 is CASSPTRDQIAFF. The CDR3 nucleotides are TGCGCCAGCAGCCCAACCCGGGACCAGATAGCTTTCTTT.

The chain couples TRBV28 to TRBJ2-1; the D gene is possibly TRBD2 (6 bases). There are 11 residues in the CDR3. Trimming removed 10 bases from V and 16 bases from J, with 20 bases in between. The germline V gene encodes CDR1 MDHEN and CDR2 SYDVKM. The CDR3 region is CATTTGTLHFF. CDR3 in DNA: TGTGCCACTACGACCGGGACTCTCCATTTCTTC.

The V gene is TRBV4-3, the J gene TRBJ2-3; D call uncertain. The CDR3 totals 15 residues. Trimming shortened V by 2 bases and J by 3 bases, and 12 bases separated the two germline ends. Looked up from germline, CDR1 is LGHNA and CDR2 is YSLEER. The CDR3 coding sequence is TGCGCCAGCAGCCAACTGAATTTCGAAACAGATACGCAGTATTTT. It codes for CASSQLNFETDTQYF.

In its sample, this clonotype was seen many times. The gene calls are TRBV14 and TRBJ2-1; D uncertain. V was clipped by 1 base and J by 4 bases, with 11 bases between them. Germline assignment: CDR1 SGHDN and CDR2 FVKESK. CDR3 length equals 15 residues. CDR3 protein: CASSQAGQFYNEQFF. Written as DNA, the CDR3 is TGTGCCAGCAGCCAAGCTGGGCAGTTTTACAATGAGCAGTTCTTC. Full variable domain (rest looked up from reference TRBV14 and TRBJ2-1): EAGVTQFPSHSVIEKGQTVTLRCDPISGHDNLYWYRRVMGKEIKFLLHFVKESKQDESGMPNNRFLAERTGGTYSTLKVQPAELEDSGVYFCASSQAGQFYNEQFFGPGTRLTVL.

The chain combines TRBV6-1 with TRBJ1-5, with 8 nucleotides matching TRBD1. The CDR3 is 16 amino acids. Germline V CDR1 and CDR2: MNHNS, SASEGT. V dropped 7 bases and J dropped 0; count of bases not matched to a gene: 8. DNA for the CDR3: TGTGCCAGCACCGGACAGGGATCGTATAGCAATCAGCCCCAGCATTTT. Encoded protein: CASTGQGSYSNQPQHF.

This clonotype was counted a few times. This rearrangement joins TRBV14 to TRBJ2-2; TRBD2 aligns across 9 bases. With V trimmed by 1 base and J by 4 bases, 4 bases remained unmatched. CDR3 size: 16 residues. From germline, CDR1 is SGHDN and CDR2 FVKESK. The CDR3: CASSQGTSVSTGELFF. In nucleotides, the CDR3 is TGTGCCAGCAGCCAAGGGACTAGCGTCAGCACCGGGGAGCTGTTTTTT. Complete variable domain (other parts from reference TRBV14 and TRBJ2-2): EAGVTQFPSHSVIEKGQTVTLRCDPISGHDNLYWYRRVMGKEIKFLLHFVKESKQDESGMPNNRFLAERTGGTYSTLKVQPAELEDSGVYFCASSQGTSVSTGELFFGEGSRLTVL.

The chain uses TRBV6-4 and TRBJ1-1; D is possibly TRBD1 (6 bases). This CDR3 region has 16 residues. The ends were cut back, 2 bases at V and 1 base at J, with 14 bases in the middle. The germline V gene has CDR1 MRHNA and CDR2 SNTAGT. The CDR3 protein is CASSDPQGRWNTEAFF. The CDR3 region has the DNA TGTGCCAGCAGTGACCCCCAGGGGCGGTGGAACACTGAAGCTTTCTTT.

CDR3 amino acids: CASRLGGPSDEQYF. In nucleotides, the CDR3 is TGTGCCAGCCGCCTGGGGGGCCCTTCGGACGAGCAGTACTTC. This rearrangement joins TRBV18 to TRBJ2-7; D tentatively fits TRBD1 or TRBD2 (6 bases each). The germline V gene has CDR1 KGHSH and CDR2 LQKENI. The CDR3 consists of 14 residues. Trimming pared 8 bases from V and 5 bases from J, leaving 19 bases between. Complete variable domain (other parts from reference TRBV18 and TRBJ2-7): NAGVMQNPRHLVRRRGQEARLRCSPMKGHSHVYWYRQLPEEGLKFMVYLQKENIIDESGMPKERFSAEFPKEGPSILRIQQVVRGDSAAYFCASRLGGPSDEQYFGPGTRLTVT.